The 23 T cell receptor beta chains below come from one sample, sequenced in a study of CD8 T cells in Susac syndrome. Random hexamers primed reverse transcription of about 0.5 to 1 ug RNA. TCRdb reprocessed the immunoSEQ multiplex PCR reads with MiXCR, giving one entry per CDR3 protein. The sample has roughly 150,000 distinct CDR3 sequences; around 95% are singletons. The sample was CD8+ T cells from PBMCs. The receptors stem from a human donor with multiple sclerosis.

This clonotype was seen once. V and J are TRBV3-1 and TRBJ2-1; tentatively, D is TRBD2 (6 bases). Trimming removed 1 base from V and 4 bases from J, with 11 bases in between. CDR1 is LGHDT and CDR2 is YNNKEL in the germline V gene (reference sequence). CDR3 size: 15 residues. Here the CDR3 reads CASSQARDSYNEQFF. The CDR3 bases are TGTGCCAGCAGCCAAGCCCGGGACTCGTACAATGAGCAGTTCTTC.

The rearrangement links TRBV9 to TRBJ2-3; weak D call: TRBD1 (6 bases). This CDR3 spans 16 amino acids. The ends were cut back, 4 bases at V and 3 bases at J, with 18 bases in the middle. Per the germline V gene, CDR1 is SGDLS and CDR2 is YYNGEE. Here the CDR3 reads CASSPRSGRGTDTQYF. DNA for the CDR3: TGTGCCAGCAGCCCCAGATCGGGCAGGGGTACAGATACGCAGTATTTT.

The chain employs TRBV20-1 and TRBJ2-1; D is undetermined. The CDR3 totals 13 residues. The germline gives CDR1 DFQATT, CDR2 SNEGSKA (reference sequence). Trimming removed 6 bases from V and 4 bases from J, with 13 bases in between. CDR3 amino acids: CSAPPPLYNEQFF. In DNA form, the CDR3 reads TGCAGTGCGCCCCCTCCACTATACAATGAGCAGTTCTTC.

The V and J genes are TRBV3-1 and TRBJ2-5; D is uncertain. Trimming pared 7 bases from V and 4 bases from J, leaving 13 bases between. In germline, CDR1 is LGHDT, CDR2 YNNKEL (reference sequence). The CDR3 extends over 13 amino acids. CDR3 residues: CASNGSSGETQYF. CDR3 bases: TGTGCCAGCAACGGGTCCTCAGGAGAGACCCAGTACTTC.

This sequence joins TRBV7-6 and TRBJ2-1; 11 bases match TRBD1. CDR1 SGHVS and CDR2 FNYEAQ come from the germline V gene. Losses at the gene ends were 5 bases for V and 8 bases for J; bases not matched to a gene: 8. The CDR3 runs 15 residues. The CDR3 region is CASSPDRGLRDEQFF. The CDR3 DNA reads TGTGCCAGCAGCCCGGACAGGGGGCTACGTGATGAGCAGTTCTTC. Together with reference TRBV7-6 and TRBJ2-1, the CDR3 gives the full variable domain: GAGVSQSPRYKVTKRGQDVALRCDPISGHVSLYWYRQALGQGPEFLTYFNYEAQQDKSGLPNDRFSAERPEGSISTLTIQRTEQRDSAMYRCASSPDRGLRDEQFFGPGTRLTVL.

This chain joins TRBV20-1 and TRBJ2-1, with TRBD2 matching 8 bases. Germline V CDR1 and CDR2: DFQATT, SNEGSKA (reference sequence). The CDR3 runs to 16 residues. J gave up 4 bases and V 0 bases, and 8 bases lay outside the gene matches. In DNA form, the CDR3 reads TGCAGTGCTAGAGATCTGTCAGCGGGGGTTTACAATGAGCAGTTCTTC. Protein product: CSARDLSAGVYNEQFF.

The chain has TRBV2 and TRBJ1-1, with a possible D match to TRBD1 (6 bases). The CDR3 loop spans 12 amino acids. Between the trimmed V and J ends, which lost 6 bases and 6 bases, there was a span of 11 bases. Germline V gene sequence: CDR1 SNHLY, CDR2 FYNNEI. The CDR3 sequence is CASRRGSAEAFF. The CDR3 nucleotides read TGTGCCAGCAGGAGGGGGTCCGCTGAAGCTTTCTTT.

This chain connects TRBV9 to TRBJ2-7, with D possibly being TRBD2 (7 bases). Trimming removed 4 bases from V and 7 bases from J, with 21 bases in between. The CDR3 length is 15 residues. Germline CDR1 and CDR2: SGDLS and YYNGEE. The CDR3 reads CASSSGWGGAKEQYF. The CDR3 DNA reads TGTGCCAGCAGCTCAGGATGGGGGGGCGCGAAGGAGCAGTACTTC.

This rearrangement joins TRBV29-1 to TRBJ2-7; D may be TRBD1 (6 bases). V was cut by 3 bases and J by 6 bases, with 12 bases left in between. Germline-derived CDR1 and CDR2 are SQVTM and ANQGSEA. This CDR3 has 12 residues. The CDR3 DNA follows: TGCAGCGTTGAGGCGGCAGGGGCCGAGCAGTACTTC. Protein sequence: CSVEAAGAEQYF.

The rearrangement uses TRBV20-1 and TRBJ1-2; possibly TRBD1 for D (6 bases). The length of the CDR3 is 13 residues. Per germline, CDR1 DFQATT and CDR2 SNEGSKA (reference sequence). Between the trimmed V and J ends, which lost 5 bases and 4 bases, there was a span of 14 bases. The CDR3 DNA follows: TGCAGTGCTCAGGGGATGATGGGCTATGGCTACACCTTC. Protein sequence: CSAQGMMGYGYTF.

This clonotype was detected only a few times. The chain carries TRBV30 and TRBJ1-6; possible D gene TRBD1, 5 bases. Germline CDR1 and CDR2: GTSNPN and SVGIG (reference sequence). The CDR3 totals 14 residues. The V gene lost 3 bases and the J gene lost 7 bases, with 13 bases spanning the gap. CDR3 sequence (DNA): TGTGCCTGGAGGAGGAGGGGACGAAATTCACCCCTCCACTTT. Protein: CAWRRRGRNSPLHF.

This chain connects TRBV3-1 to TRBJ2-3; a weak D match, TRBD2 (5 bases). V dropped 1 base and J dropped 5 bases, with 10 bases sitting between them. This CDR3 contains 14 residues. The germline V gene has CDR1 LGHDT and CDR2 YNNKEL (reference sequence). The DNA of the CDR3 is TGTGCCAGCAGCCAAGTGGCTAGCCAAGATACGCAGTATTTT. It is translated as CASSQVASQDTQYF.

The rearrangement joins TRBV29-1 to TRBJ1-1, with D uncertain. Germline V gives CDR1 SQVTM, CDR2 ANQGSEA. The CDR3 has 12 residues. V lost 4 bases and J lost 1, with 7 bases in between. CDR3 nucleotide sequence: TGCAGCGTTGCGGGAGAGAACACTGAAGCTTTCTTT. Protein product: CSVAGENTEAFF. The full variable domain, its missing parts supplied by reference TRBV29-1 and TRBJ1-1, is SAVISQKPSRDICQRGTSLTIQCQVDSQVTMMFWYRQQPGQSLTLIATANQGSEATYESGFVIDKFPISRPNLTFSTLTVSNMSPEDSSIYLCSVAGENTEAFFGQGTRLTVV.

The J gene is TRBJ2-1, the V gene TRBV10-2; the D gene is possibly TRBD2 (7 bases). V lost 8 bases, J lost 8 bases, and 25 bases lay in between. The CDR3 runs 16 residues. Germline lookup yields CDR1 WSHSY and CDR2 SAAADI. The CDR3 region is CASGRPLGGRSYEQFF. In DNA form, the CDR3 reads TGCGCCAGCGGTCGGCCACTCGGGGGGCGTAGCTATGAGCAGTTCTTC.

The chain links TRBV5-4 to TRBJ2-1; D not certain. With 4 bases removed from V and 2 bases from J, the gap between germline ends came to 7 bases. This CDR3 is 13 amino acids long. Germline V lookup: CDR1 SGHNT, CDR2 YYREEE (reference sequence). The CDR3 DNA sequence: TGTGCCAGCAGCCCGGCCACCTACAATGAGCAGTTCTTC. Translated: CASSPATYNEQFF.

The DNA for the CDR3 is TGTGCCACCCACCTGGGGGGGCCGACAGATACGCAGTATTTT. Translated: CATHLGGPTDTQYF. The rearrangement uses TRBV7-8 and TRBJ2-3; weak D call: TRBD2 (7 bases). V shed 10 bases and J shed 3 bases, with 17 bases lying between them. The CDR3 totals 14 residues. In germline, CDR1 is SGHVS, CDR2 FQNEAQ.

This clonotype has only one observation. The genes are TRBV6-4 and TRBJ2-6; D is possibly TRBD2 (5 bases). V lost 3 bases and J lost 0, with 6 bases in between. The CDR3 is 15 amino acids. CDR1 and CDR2 from the germline V gene are MRHNA and SNTAGT. This chain's CDR3 is CASSEGSSGANVLTF. The CDR3 coding sequence is TGTGCCAGCAGTGAAGGGAGCTCTGGGGCCAACGTCCTGACTTTC.

The J gene is TRBJ1-1, the V gene TRBV3-1; D call uncertain. Trimming took off 3 bases at V and 5 bases at J, with 13 bases between the two ends. This CDR3 has 14 amino acids. Germline V CDR1 and CDR2: LGHDT, YNNKEL (reference sequence). CDR3 coding DNA: TGTGCCAGCAGCCAGGCCAAAGGGAGGACTGAAGCTTTCTTT. This translates into CASSQAKGRTEAFF.

The gene calls are TRBV3-1 and TRBJ2-5, with 7 bases aligning to TRBD1. Per germline, CDR1 LGHDT and CDR2 YNNKEL (reference sequence). This CDR3 is 15 amino acids long. J was trimmed by 2 bases and V by 4 bases; bases with no gene match: 7. The CDR3 reads CASSPSIRGQETQYF. CDR3 nucleotides: TGTGCCAGCAGCCCCTCTATCAGGGGGCAAGAGACCCAGTACTTC.

This sequence joins TRBV20-1 and TRBJ2-5; 8 bases are shared with TRBD2. V dropped 0 bases and J dropped 3; count of bases not matched to a gene: 3. There are 14 residues in the CDR3. The germline gives CDR1 DFQATT, CDR2 SNEGSKA (reference sequence). The CDR3 DNA reads as TGCAGTGCTAGAGATGAGCGGGGGAAAGAGACCCAGTACTTC. It yields the protein CSARDERGKETQYF.

V gene TRBV20-1 combines with J gene TRBJ2-1; 14 nucleotides agree with TRBD2. Germline CDR1 reads DFQATT; CDR2 reads SNEGSKA (reference sequence). This CDR3 has 16 residues. Losses at the gene ends were 5 bases for V and 5 bases for J; bases not matched to a gene: 8. The CDR3 DNA sequence: TGCAGTGCTCGGGGACTAGCGGGGGCCGCCAACAATGAGCAGTTCTTC. Its protein product is CSARGLAGAANNEQFF.

This clonotype was seen just once. The rearrangement uses TRBV29-1 and TRBJ1-1; 7 bases are a match to TRBD1. V lost 7 bases to trimming and J lost 4 bases; unmatched junction nucleotides: 3. The V gene's germline CDR1 is SQVTM and CDR2 ANQGSEA. This CDR3 has 11 amino acids. CDR3 DNA sequence: TGCAGCGCGGACAGGAGCACTGAAGCTTTCTTT. The encoded protein is CSADRSTEAFF.

The V call is TRBV7-9, the J call TRBJ2-1, with D maybe TRBD1 (5 bases). Trimming left V 5 bases short and J 7 bases short, with 12 bases between. The CDR3 is 13 amino acids. Looked up from germline, CDR1 is SEHNR and CDR2 is FQNEAQ (reference sequence). CDR3 coding DNA: TGTGCCAGCAGCCCGGACCAGGGAAATGAGCAGTTCTTC. Amino acid sequence: CASSPDQGNEQFF.